This T cell receptor beta chain was sequenced for a study of T cells after yellow fever vaccination. Overall study context: Low-cell-number fractions were prepared with SMART-Seq v4 Ultra Low Input. Notes on the study in general: Post-booster repertoires again held most primary-vaccination clones (approximately 96% CD4, 88% CD8).

This clonotype was counted between two and nine times. Its antigen is still unknown. TCR cDNA, made by 5'RACE template switching, carried an added universal primer site and UMIs. TCRdb independently ran MiXCR on the 5' RACE reads; one entry per CDR3 protein. The data show about 220,000 distinct CDR3 sequences, roughly 6.3% seen once. V was clipped by 6 bases and J by 7 bases; unmatched bases: 4. Germline V CDR1 and CDR2: SGHKS, YYEKEE (reference sequence). This CDR3 has 14 amino acids. The chain combines TRBV5-5 with TRBJ1-6; 10 bases agree with TRBD1. The source material was CD4+ T cells sorted from PBMCs, sampled on the day of the yellow fever booster vaccination. This TCR came from a man aged 25 to 45 who received the YFV17D yellow fever vaccine. The CDR3 loop is CASTPDRGNSPLHF. The DNA of the CDR3 is TGTGCCAGCACCCCGGACAGGGGGAATTCACCCCTCCACTTT.